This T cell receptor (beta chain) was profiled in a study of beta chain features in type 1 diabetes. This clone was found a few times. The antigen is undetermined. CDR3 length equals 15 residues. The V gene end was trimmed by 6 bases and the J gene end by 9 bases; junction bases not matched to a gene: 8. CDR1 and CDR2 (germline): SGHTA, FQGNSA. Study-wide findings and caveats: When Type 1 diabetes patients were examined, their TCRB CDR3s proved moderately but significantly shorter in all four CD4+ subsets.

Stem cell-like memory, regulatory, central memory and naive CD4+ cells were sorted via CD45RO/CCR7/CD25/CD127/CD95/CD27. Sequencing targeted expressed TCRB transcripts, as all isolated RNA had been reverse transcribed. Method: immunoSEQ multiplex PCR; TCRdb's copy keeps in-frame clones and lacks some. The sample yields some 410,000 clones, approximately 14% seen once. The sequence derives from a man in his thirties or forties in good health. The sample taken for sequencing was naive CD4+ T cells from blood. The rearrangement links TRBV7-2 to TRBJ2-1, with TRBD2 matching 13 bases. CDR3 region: CASRTTSGRAGEQFF. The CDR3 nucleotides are TGTGCCAGCAGAACAACTAGCGGGAGGGCGGGTGAGCAGTTCTTC.